This T cell receptor (beta chain) was sequenced during a study of shared clonotypes between healthy human individuals. The germline V and J ends were trimmed by 5 bases and 0 bases, with 19 bases remaining between them. The germline CDR1 and CDR2 sequences are MNHEY and SMNVEV (reference sequence). The CDR3 extends over 17 amino acids. Method: immunoSEQ multiplex PCR; TCRdb's copy keeps in-frame clones and lacks some. The sample lists about 2.1 million clones, around 93% occurring once. CD8 cells classed as naive were CD45RO-negative and positively selected for CCR7, excluding terminally differentiated effector memory CD45RA+ cells.

This sequence originates from a man aged 18 to 35 in good health. Some clones in this sample may be carry-over from other donors' samples. The chain couples TRBV27 to TRBJ1-1; no firm D call. Sample: naive CD8+ T cells from PBMCs. This CDR3 reads CASSPNTGVLMNTEAFF. Written as DNA, the CDR3 is TGTGCCAGCAGTCCTAATACCGGGGTCCTCATGAACACTGAAGCTTTCTTT.